These 3 T cell receptor beta chains were all obtained from the same sample, sequenced in a study of low-dose radiotherapy and immunotherapy resistance in tumors (dated by TCRdb to 2022 to 2024). TCRdb shows the sequencer as Illumina MiniSeq. A roughly 19-cycle PCR with Phusion amplified the TCRs, pairing a constant-region primer with the adapter that was attached to the V primers. Clones were called with MiXCR by TCRdb after fastp trimmed the public reads at Q25, and only in-frame beta chains were retained. A single entry per CDR3 protein holds the most common genes and DNA from its merged rows. Recorded for this sample are tens of thousands of distinct CDR3 sequences; around 11% of them occurred a single time. Approximately 6.2% of the sample is in the top ten clones. The time point label here, explained by the study, means: before trial treatment. The sequences come from PBMCs, collected before treatment. These receptor sequences come from a female donor with ovarian cancer.

This clonotype was seen repeatedly, ten times or more. This chain links TRBV25-1 with TRBJ2-1, with 15 nucleotides matching TRBD2. Germline V gene data show CDR1 as MGHDK and CDR2 as SYGVNS. This CDR3 is 19 amino acids long. With V trimmed by 4 bases and J by 3 bases, 10 bases remained unmatched. This CDR3 is CASSGSGTSGRRGYNEQFF. CDR3 in DNA: TGTGCCAGCAGTGGCTCGGGGACTAGCGGGAGGCGAGGCTACAATGAGCAGTTCTTC.

This clonotype has at least ten counts. Written as DNA, the CDR3 is TGTGCCAGCAGCTTGGGACTAGGGGGATACAATGAGCAGTTCTTC. Its protein is CASSLGLGGYNEQFF. This chain uses TRBV11-2 with TRBJ2-1, with 8 bases fitting TRBD2. The V gene end was trimmed by 3 bases and the J gene end by 4 bases; junction bases not matched to a gene: 5. CDR3 length equals 15 residues. Germline loops: CDR1 SGHAT, CDR2 FQNNGV.

This clonotype came up many times. The chain uses TRBV28 and TRBJ2-1, with a tentative D call TRBD2 (6 bases). Germline CDR1 MDHEN, CDR2 SYDVKM. V lost 5 bases and J lost 1, with 15 bases in between. The CDR3 has 16 residues. CDR3 sequence (DNA): TGTGCCAGCAGTCCAGAAGCGGGCCTATCCTACAATGAGCAGTTCTTC. As protein: CASSPEAGLSYNEQFF.